The rows below give T cell receptor beta chains drawn from one sample of a study of post-analysis software for immune sequencing data. One entry per CDR3 protein, called by TCRdb with MiXCR from the PCR reads. This sample has hundreds of thousands of distinct CDR3 sequences, with roughly 27% found just once. The sample comprised blood. The receptors stem from a girl aged 10-17 years with multiple sclerosis. CDR3s include the opening cysteine and the closing phenylalanine or tryptophan. Each record gives: clone size, V gene, J gene, D gene, CDR3 protein, CDR3 DNA. D genes are given only for firm matches. Some rows mark clone size as missing; the rest say once, few, many or name a class of expanded clone.

-	TRBV6-6	TRBJ2-3	TRBD2	CASRPSGGGSYKDTQYF	TGTGCCAGCAGACCATCCGGGGGGGGGAGTTATAAAGATACGCAGTATTTT
-	TRBV21-1	TRBJ2-7	-	CASSKAGENYEQYF	TGTGCCAGCAGCAAGGCTGGGGAAAACTACGAGCAGTACTTC
-	TRBV3-1	TRBJ2-1	-	CASSQSAWGVYEQFF	TGTGCCAGCAGCCAAAGTGCCTGGGGGGTTTATGAGCAGTTCTTC
-	TRBV20-1	TRBJ2-5	-	CSARDRSRGEGTQYF	TGCAGTGCTAGAGATCGCAGCCGGGGAGAGGGGACCCAGTACTTC
few	TRBV20-1	TRBJ2-1	-	CSAHRGPFNEQFF	TGCAGTGCCCACCGGGGCCCCTTCAATGAGCAGTTCTTC
-	TRBV9	TRBJ1-1	TRBD1	CASSSRTGVMNTEAFF	TGTGCCAGCAGCTCTCGGACAGGGGTTATGAACACTGAAGCTTTCTTT
-	TRBV6-1	TRBJ2-3	-	CASSAFVSTDTQYF	TGTGCCAGCAGTGCTTTTGTGAGCACAGATACGCAGTATTTT
-	TRBV20-1	TRBJ2-3	TRBD2	CSARPSGYTDTQYF	TGCAGTGCTAGGCCTAGCGGATACACAGATACGCAGTATTTT
-	TRBV3-1	TRBJ2-1	TRBD1	CASSHPSGTDLNEQFF	TGTGCCAGCAGCCACCCCTCCGGGACAGACCTCAATGAGCAGTTCTTC
-	TRBV5-1	TRBJ1-1	-	CATRRAEKQTEAFF	TGCGCCACCCGAAGGGCTGAGAAACAGACTGAAGCTTTCTTT
-	TRBV24-1	TRBJ2-7	TRBD2	CATSDSSGRSYEQYF	TGTGCCACCAGTGATTCCAGCGGGAGGTCCTACGAGCAGTACTTC